This T cell receptor (beta chain) was captured by sequencing in a study of CD8+CD57+ T cells in acquired aplastic anemia (dated by TCRdb to 2016 to 2019). Background on the whole study: On average, sorted CD4+ and CD8+ cells yielded 2.5 to 3.5 ug of extracted DNA, with a range of about 0.18 to 27.4 ug. For healthy donor samples, the average read count was about 10.8 million for CD4+ cells and 11.0 million for CD8+ cells. Study-level results and caveats: Although 25 to 30 CD8+ CDR3 sequences were shared by patients and controls, these sequences appeared highly expressed in patients and within the immunodominant clones of patients. Patients and healthy controls showed no significant difference in CD8+ Simpson's diversity (P=0.060).

Profiling of TCR beta VDJ combinations and CDR3 sequences used genomic DNA as the template. An Illumina HiSeq 2000 was the platform used for TCR repertoire sequencing. Regarding the original processing steps: Repertoire assessment relied on Simpson's diversity index, CDR3 size and DJ length profiles, and TRBV/TRBJ rearrangement plots. Whichever DNA sequence was most abundant in the deep sequencing data was defined as the immunodominant clone. CDR3 amino acid sequences were screened for sharing across subjects and compared with published repertoires and the VDJdb database. Using fastp at Q25 and MiXCR, TCRdb reprocessed the public reads and kept productive beta chains. Rows are combined by CDR3 protein, so each entry shows the most common genes and DNA. TCRdb, rather than the study authors, made the V and J calls. The sample table shows fewer than 250,000 distinct CDR3 sequences, and roughly half are seen once. The top ten clonotypes cover roughly 15% of the sample.

This clonotype was seen more than once but under ten times. No antigen is known for it. No much larger clonotype is one base removed from it; base qualities were not supplied. In this study, sorted CD4+ and CD8+ T cells from the blood of healthy subjects and of severe aplastic anemia patients had their TCR repertoires deep-sequenced. Ficoll-Paque density gradient centrifugation was used to isolate peripheral blood mononuclear cells. CD4+ and CD8+ T cells were sorted by FACS or magnetic beads before DNA extraction. Including cysteine and phenylalanine, the CDR3 has 14 amino acids. Only CDR3 DNA is held: 42 bases, read in frame from base 1. CDR1 and CDR2, per the germline V gene, are SNHLY and FYNNEI. The trim is 4 bases for V and 8 bases for J, with a gap of 15 bases between the germline ends.

This receptor chain uses TRBV2 and TRBJ2-1; the best D guess is TRBD2, with 5 bases matching. The origin of this receptor is a human donor in good health, serving as a control. The sample consisted of sorted CD4+, CD8+, or CD8+CD57+ T cells (not recorded which) from PBMCs. CDR3 reads: CASSVALPGDEQFF. The nucleotides read TGTGCCAGCAGTGTAGCCCTCCCCGGGGATGAGCAGTTCTTC.